The T cell receptor beta chain under discussion was sequenced for a study of OX40 agonist ivuxolimab in advanced cancers. The germline V gene has CDR1 SGHVS and CDR2 FQNEAQ. The V and J ends lost 5 bases and 6 bases, in that order; junction bases with no gene match: 6. The CDR3 runs 13 residues. Sequencing was performed with immunoSEQ multiplex PCR; in TCRdb, only in-frame clones are kept and a portion is missing. This table holds around 93,000 clones, around nine tenths found once. The sample was CD4+ or CD8+ T cells sorted from blood, taken in a trial of the OX40 agonist ivuxolimab. This sequence originates from an adult with an advanced solid tumor such as melanoma, head and neck, liver or kidney cancer. The rearrangement uses TRBV7-8 and TRBJ1-2, with 7 bases matching TRBD1. The CDR3 is CASSKQGRDGYTF. In DNA, the CDR3 is TGTGCCAGCAGCAAACAGGGGAGGGATGGCTACACCTTC. Using reference TRBV7-8 and TRBJ1-2 for the parts outside the CDR3, the full variable domain is GAGVSQSPRYKVAKRGQDVALRCDPISGHVSLFWYQQALGQGPEFLTYFQNEAQLDKSGLPSDRFFAERPEGSVSTLKIQRTQQEDSAVYLCASSKQGRDGYTFGSGTRLTVV.